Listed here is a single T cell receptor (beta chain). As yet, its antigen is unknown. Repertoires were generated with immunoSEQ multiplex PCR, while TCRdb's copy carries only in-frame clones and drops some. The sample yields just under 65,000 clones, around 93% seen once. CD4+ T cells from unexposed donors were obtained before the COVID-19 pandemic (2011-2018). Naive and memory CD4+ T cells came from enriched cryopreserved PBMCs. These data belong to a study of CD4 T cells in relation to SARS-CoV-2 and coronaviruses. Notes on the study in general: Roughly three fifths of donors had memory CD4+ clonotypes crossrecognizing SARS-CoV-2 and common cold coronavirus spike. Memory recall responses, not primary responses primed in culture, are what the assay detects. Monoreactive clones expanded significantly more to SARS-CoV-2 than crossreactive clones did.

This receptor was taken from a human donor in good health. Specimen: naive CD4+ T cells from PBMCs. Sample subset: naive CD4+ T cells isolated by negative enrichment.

DNA for the CDR3: TGTGCCAGCTCACCCAGTAGCAATCAGCCCCAGCATTTT. Its protein product is CASSPSSNQPQHF. The chain has TRBV18 and TRBJ1-5; no clear D gene. Germline V lookup: CDR1 KGHSH, CDR2 LQKENI. Trimming took 3 bases from V and 0 from J, leaving 3 bases between them. This CDR3 contains 13 residues.